The present T cell receptor (beta chain) was sequenced within a study of regulatory T cells in long-lasting Graves disease. Overall study results and limits: It is possible that accuracy was reduced by the small size of the sample.

Germline V gene lookup returns CDR1 SGHRS and CDR2 YFSETQ. This CDR3 is 17 amino acids long. The V and J ends lost 3 bases and 5 bases, in that order; junction bases with no gene match: 12. iRepertoire HTBI primers and Arm-PCR of CDR3 regions built TCR beta libraries. TCRdb re-analysed the multiplex PCR reads in MiXCR, keeping a single row per CDR3 protein. The sample contains roughly 400,000 distinct CDR3 sequences, about a sixth of which appear only once. As regards this clonotype: Its antigen is currently unknown.

Time point described: newly diagnosed GD, antithyroid drugs for less than 3 months. From RNA extracted from PBMCs, the TCR library was made. These data were also filed under a second study, of T cells in Graves' hyperthyroidism and ophthalmopathy. In that study: Blood also contained most expanded thyroid clonotypes above 0.001.

This TCR derives from a woman aged 18 to 35 with Graves disease. Sequencing used peripheral blood mononuclear cells (PBMCs), obtained at new diagnosis, from a patient treated with antithyroid drugs. This chain connects TRBV5-1 to TRBJ2-7; 12 positions agree with TRBD2. CDR3 amino acids: CASSSNLAGGPVDEQYF. The CDR3 bases are TGCGCCAGCAGCTCCAACCTAGCGGGAGGGCCGGTGGACGAGCAGTACTTC.